Shown below are 13 T cell receptor beta chains from a single sample sequenced in a study of T cell repertoires in cytomegalovirus infection. The antigens for these receptors are not known. TCRdb re-called the reads with MiXCR, one entry per CDR3 protein. The data contain about 900,000 distinct CDR3 sequences, around 30% of them singletons. The sample here was cultured CD8+ T cells from PBMCs, taken from culture after CMV antigen stimulation. The receptor set was obtained from a human donor in good health (CMV status not recorded). Some clones in this sample may be carry-over from other donors' samples.

This clonotype was seen only a few times. The rearrangement links TRBV6-2 or TRBV6-3 to TRBJ2-1, with a tentative D call TRBD2 (5 bases). Germline assignment: CDR1 MNHEY and CDR2 SVGEGT. The CDR3 loop spans 13 amino acids. Trimming removed 1 base at V and 7 bases at J, with 8 bases between. The chain's CDR3 is CASSYFGENEQFF. The CDR3, as DNA: TGTGCCAGCAGTTACTTCGGGGAAAATGAGCAGTTCTTC.

This clonotype was detected a few times. The rearrangement uses TRBV7-6 and TRBJ2-7; a weak D match, TRBD1 (6 bases). The ends were cut back, 6 bases at V and 3 bases at J, with 15 bases in the middle. Germline V CDR1 and CDR2: SGHVS, FNYEAQ. This CDR3 is built from 14 residues. The CDR3 nucleotides are TGTGCCAGCAGTTCGCCCGGGACAAACTACGAGCAGTACGTC. Protein sequence: CASSSPGTNYEQYV.

This clonotype was seen repeatedly, ten times or more. The V call is TRBV7-8, the J call TRBJ1-5; maybe TRBD1 (6 bases). Deletions cut 1 base from V and 2 bases from J, with 12 bases between. Germline CDR1 and CDR2: SGHVS and FQNEAQ. The CDR3 is 16 amino acids. CDR3: CASSLGGRGGNQPQHF. The CDR3, as DNA: TGTGCCAGCAGCTTAGGTGGCAGGGGAGGCAATCAGCCCCAGCATTTT.

This clonotype was detected many times. This chain connects TRBV6-1 to TRBJ1-6; TRBD1 matches at 12 bases. Germline CDR1 reads MNHNS; CDR2 reads SASEGT. After removal of 8 bases from V and 10 bases from J, the junction contained 6 bases not matched to a gene. The CDR3 runs 14 residues. The CDR3 sequence: CASRGTGGLSPLHF. As DNA, the CDR3 is TGTGCCAGCCGCGGGACAGGGGGCCTGTCACCCCTCCACTTT.

The chain links TRBV6-2 or TRBV6-3 to TRBJ2-1, with TRBD2 identical over 9 bases. The CDR3 totals 15 residues. The V segment lost 3 bases and the J segment 6 bases; nucleotides outside the gene matches: 6. CDR1 is MNHEY and CDR2 is SVGEGT in the germline V gene. For the CDR3, the DNA is TGTGCCAGCAGTTATTTGACTAGCGGCCCCAATGAGCAGTTCTTC. It translates to CASSYLTSGPNEQFF.

The chain has TRBV6-8 and TRBJ2-2; possible D gene TRBD2, 5 bases. The germline gives CDR1 MNHGY, CDR2 SAAAGT. The CDR3 has 13 amino acids. The V gene lost 8 bases and the J gene lost 0 bases, with 7 bases spanning the gap. CDR3 DNA sequence: TGTGCCAGCTTCGGGGCGAACACCGGGGAGCTGTTTTTT. Protein: CASFGANTGELFF.

This clonotype was picked up many times. CDR3 sequence (DNA): TGTGCCAGCAGCTTAGAAGGGGGCCCGAGCAATCAGCCCCAGCATTTT. Residues: CASSLEGGPSNQPQHF. The rearrangement uses TRBV7-2 and TRBJ1-5; TRBD1 aligns across 7 bases. Per germline, CDR1 SGHTA and CDR2 FQGNSA. The CDR3 sequence is 16 residues long. Trimming took 1 base from V and 1 from J; bases not matched to a gene: 4.

The V gene is TRBV4-1, the J gene TRBJ2-3; the D gene is possibly TRBD1 (5 bases). Trimming shortened V by 3 bases and J by 0 bases, and 16 bases separated the two germline ends. The CDR3 covers 17 residues. From germline, CDR1 is MGHRA and CDR2 YSYEKL. The CDR3: CASSQVDSESSTDTQYF. CDR3 nucleotides: TGCGCCAGCAGCCAGGTTGACAGCGAATCTAGCACAGATACGCAGTATTTT.

This clonotype occurred a few times. The rearrangement joins TRBV6-6 to TRBJ2-4, with TRBD1 matching 7 bases. Germline trimming cut 2 bases from V and 4 bases from J; bases unmatched to any gene: 2. Germline V gene lookup returns CDR1 MNHNY and CDR2 SVGAGI (reference sequence). CDR3 size: 14 residues. CDR3 DNA sequence: TGTGCCAGCAGTTACCTGACAGGGAAAAACATTCAGTACTTC. Its translation is CASSYLTGKNIQYF.

V and J are TRBV19 and TRBJ2-2, with 8 bases that match TRBD1. In germline, CDR1 is LNHDA, CDR2 SQIVND (reference sequence). The V and J ends lost 5 bases and 4 bases, in that order; junction bases with no gene match: 6. CDR3 length: 15 amino acids. CDR3 sequence reads: CASSLPTGATGELFF. The DNA of the CDR3 is TGTGCCAGTAGTTTACCGACAGGGGCCACCGGGGAGCTGTTTTTT. Using reference TRBV19 and TRBJ2-2 for the parts outside the CDR3, the full variable domain is DGGITQSPKYLFRKEGQNVTLSCEQNLNHDAMYWYRQDPGQGLRLIYYSQIVNDFQKGDIAEGYSVSREKKESFPLTVTSAQKNPTAFYLCASSLPTGATGELFFGEGSRLTVL.

This clonotype was recorded at least ten times. The chain carries TRBV7-6 and TRBJ1-3, with TRBD1 identical over 7 bases. The germline CDR1 and CDR2 sequences are SGHVS and FNYEAQ. After removal of 2 bases from V and 4 bases from J, the junction contained 5 bases not matched to a gene. The CDR3 contains 15 residues. This chain's CDR3 is CASSLWTGQGNTIYF. In DNA form, the CDR3 reads TGTGCCAGCAGCTTATGGACAGGACAAGGAAACACCATATATTTT.

This clonotype was seen many times. J is TRBJ2-2 and V is TRBV7-6, with D unresolved. The CDR3 loop spans 12 amino acids. Germline V gives CDR1 SGHVS, CDR2 FNYEAQ. Trimming took 5 bases from V and 6 from J, leaving 7 bases between them. The CDR3 sequence: CASSPEPGELFF. The CDR3 DNA follows: TGTGCCAGCAGCCCTGAACCCGGGGAGCTGTTTTTT. The whole variable domain, filled in from reference TRBV7-6 and TRBJ2-2, reads GAGVSQSPRYKVTKRGQDVALRCDPISGHVSLYWYRQALGQGPEFLTYFNYEAQQDKSGLPNDRFSAERPEGSISTLTIQRTEQRDSAMYRCASSPEPGELFFGEGSRLTVL.

V gene TRBV29-1 combines with J gene TRBJ1-2; unclear D gene. CDR3 length: 14 residues. Germline V gene data show CDR1 as SQVTM and CDR2 as ANQGSEA. Trimming took off 0 bases at V and 9 bases at J, with 17 bases between the two ends. The CDR3, as DNA: TGCAGCGTTGAAGATTTCCGACACACTATGAGCTACACCTTC. Translated, it gives CSVEDFRHTMSYTF.